The present TCR beta chain was sequenced within a study of blood T cell repertoires in COVID-19. On the study more broadly: There were acute and convalescent COVID-19 samples, and they came from the United States, Italy and Spain. Sample material is recorded as cDNA or gDNA derived from T cells, B-cell-depleted T cells, or PBMCs.

As processed by the authors: The authors estimated nucleated cell counts from reference gene primer amplification. Sequencing was performed with immunoSEQ multiplex PCR; in TCRdb, only in-frame clones are kept and a portion is missing. From that table come the V and J calls and clone size; the DNA was used to work out D and trimming. The data contain roughly 200,000 clones, 65% to 85% of them singletons. The CDR3 length is 16 residues. The germline CDR1 and CDR2 sequences are WNHNN and SYGVQD (reference sequence). Unmatched junction bases numbered 6, after V lost 0 bases and J lost 10 bases. The TCR sequence derives from a man aged 40-49 years with acute or convalescent COVID-19. Sequenced sample: peripheral blood. The chain recombines TRBV10-1 with TRBJ2-1, with 13 positions matching TRBD2. Written as DNA, the CDR3 is TGCGCCAGCAGTGAGTCGACAACTAGCGGGAGGGGGGAGCAGTTCTTC. This codes for CASSESTTSGRGEQFF.